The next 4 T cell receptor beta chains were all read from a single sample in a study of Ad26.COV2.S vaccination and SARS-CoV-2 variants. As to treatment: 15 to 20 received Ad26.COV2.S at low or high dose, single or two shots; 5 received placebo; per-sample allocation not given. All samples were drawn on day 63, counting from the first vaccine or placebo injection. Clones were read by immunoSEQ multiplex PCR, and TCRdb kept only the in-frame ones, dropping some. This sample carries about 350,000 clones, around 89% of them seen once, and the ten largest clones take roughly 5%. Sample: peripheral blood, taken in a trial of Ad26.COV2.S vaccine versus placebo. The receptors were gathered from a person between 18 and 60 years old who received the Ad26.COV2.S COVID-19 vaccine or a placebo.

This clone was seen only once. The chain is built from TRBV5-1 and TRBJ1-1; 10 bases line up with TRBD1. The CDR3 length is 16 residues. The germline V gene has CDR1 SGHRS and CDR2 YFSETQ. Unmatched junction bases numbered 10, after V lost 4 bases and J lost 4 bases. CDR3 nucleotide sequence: TGCGCCAGCAGCCCTGACAGGGGGCTGGTGGGCACTGAAGCTTTCTTT. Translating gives CASSPDRGLVGTEAFF.

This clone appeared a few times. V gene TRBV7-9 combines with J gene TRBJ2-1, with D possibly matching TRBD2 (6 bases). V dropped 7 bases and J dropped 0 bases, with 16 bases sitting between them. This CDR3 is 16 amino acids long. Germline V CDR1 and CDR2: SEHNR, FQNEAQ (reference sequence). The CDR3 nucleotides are TGTGCCAGCATCCCTAAGGAGGGGAGCTCCTACAATGAGCAGTTCTTC. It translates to CASIPKEGSSYNEQFF.

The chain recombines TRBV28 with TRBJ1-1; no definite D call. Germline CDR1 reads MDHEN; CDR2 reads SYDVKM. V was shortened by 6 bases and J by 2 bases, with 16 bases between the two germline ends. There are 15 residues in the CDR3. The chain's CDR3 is CASSPMGDLNTEAFF. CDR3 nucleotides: TGTGCCAGCAGCCCCATGGGCGACCTAAACACTGAAGCTTTCTTT.

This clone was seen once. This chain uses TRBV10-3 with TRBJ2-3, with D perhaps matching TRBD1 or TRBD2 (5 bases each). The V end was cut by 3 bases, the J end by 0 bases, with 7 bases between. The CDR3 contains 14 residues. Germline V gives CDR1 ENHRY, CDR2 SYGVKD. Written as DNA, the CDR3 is TGTGCCATCAGTGATGGGACCAGCACAGATACGCAGTATTTT. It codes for CAISDGTSTDTQYF.